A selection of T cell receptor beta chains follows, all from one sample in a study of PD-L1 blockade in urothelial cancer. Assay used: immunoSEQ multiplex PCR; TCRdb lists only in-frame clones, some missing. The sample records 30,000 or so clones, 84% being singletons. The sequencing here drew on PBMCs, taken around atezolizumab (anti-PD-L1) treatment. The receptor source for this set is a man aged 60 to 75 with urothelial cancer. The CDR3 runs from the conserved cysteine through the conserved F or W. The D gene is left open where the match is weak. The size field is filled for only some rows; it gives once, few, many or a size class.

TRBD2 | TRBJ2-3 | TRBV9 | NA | TGTGCCAGCAGCGTAGCTACCCGGGGGGGACCTCGCACAGATACGCAGTATTTT | CASSVATRGGPRTDTQYF
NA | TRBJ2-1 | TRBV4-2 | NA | TGTGCCAGCAGCCTAAAGTGGGGGGACTCCTACAATGAGCAGTTCTTC | CASSLKWGDSYNEQFF
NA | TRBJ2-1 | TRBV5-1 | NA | TGCGGAGGGGGGGGGACTTACAATGAGCAGTTCTTC | CGGGGTYNEQFF
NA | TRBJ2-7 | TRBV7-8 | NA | TGTGCCAGCAGCTTAGTTTGGTCGGCCTACGAGCAGTACTTC | CASSLVWSAYEQYF
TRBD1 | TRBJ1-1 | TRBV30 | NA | TGTGCCTGGACATACGAGACAGGGCACACTGAAGCTTTCTTT | CAWTYETGHTEAFF
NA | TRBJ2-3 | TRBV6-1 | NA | TGTGCCAGCAGTGAAGCTGGGCCCACAGATACGCAGTATTTT | CASSEAGPTDTQYF
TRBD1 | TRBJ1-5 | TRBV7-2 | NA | TGTGCCAGCAGCCCGGGACAGGGAAATCAGCCCCAGCATTTT | CASSPGQGNQPQHF
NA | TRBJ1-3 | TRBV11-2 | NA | TGTGCCAGCAAGGGGGGGACTTCAAGTTACTCTGGAAACACCATATATTTT | CASKGGTSSYSGNTIYF
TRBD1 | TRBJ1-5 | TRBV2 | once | TGTGCCAGCAGGCCAGGGACAGGGGATGGAAGCAATCAGCCCCAGCATTTT | CASRPGTGDGSNQPQHF
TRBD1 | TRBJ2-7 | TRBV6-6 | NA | TGTGCCAGCAGTTCTGGGACAGGGGTGGTTTCCGAGCAGTACTTC | CASSSGTGVVSEQYF
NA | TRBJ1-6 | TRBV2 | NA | TGTGCCAGCAGGGTGGCAGGGGACAATTCACCCCTCCACTTT | CASRVAGDNSPLHF
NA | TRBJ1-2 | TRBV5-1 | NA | TGCGCCAGCAGCGCCGACGGGACATCAAGATTTAACTATGGCTACACCTTC | CASSADGTSRFNYGYTF
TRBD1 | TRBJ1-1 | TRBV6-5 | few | TGTGCCAGCAGTTTGACGACAGGGTTGAACACTGAAGCTTTCTTT | CASSLTTGLNTEAFF
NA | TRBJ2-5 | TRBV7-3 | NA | TGTGCCAGCAGCTTAAATGGGGGCGCCCGGGAGACCCAGTACTTC | CASSLNGGARETQYF
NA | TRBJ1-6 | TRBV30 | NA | TGTGCCTGGAGTCGTACACCAGGGATACAAGACGTCTCCTATAATTCACCCCTCCACTTT | CAWSRTPGIQDVSYNSPLHF
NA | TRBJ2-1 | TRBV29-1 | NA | TGCAGCGTTGAAGGACAGGGACTCAACAATGAGCAGTTCTTC | CSVEGQGLNNEQFF
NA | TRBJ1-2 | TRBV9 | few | TGTGCCAGCAGCGTAGATTCCAGGGCGGTGGGTGGCTACACCTTC | CASSVDSRAVGGYTF
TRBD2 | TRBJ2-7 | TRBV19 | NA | TGTGCCAGTAGTGCGACTAGCGGGAGTTACGAGCAGTACTTC | CASSATSGSYEQYF
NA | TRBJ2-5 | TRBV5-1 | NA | TGCGCCAGCAGCCCCGGGACTCTCCAAGAGACCCAGTACTTC | CASSPGTLQETQYF
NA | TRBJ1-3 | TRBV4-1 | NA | TGCGCCAGCAGCAACTGGGACTCCCGCACTTACTCTGGAAACACCATATATTTT | CASSNWDSRTYSGNTIYF
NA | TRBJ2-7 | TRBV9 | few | TGTGCCAGCAGCCGCCAATCTGTGGGGCCCTACGAGCAGTACTTC | CASSRQSVGPYEQYF
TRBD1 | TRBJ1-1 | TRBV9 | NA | TGTGCCAGCAGCGCACAGGGGGCGGGTTGGATGAACACTGAAGCTTTCTTT | CASSAQGAGWMNTEAFF
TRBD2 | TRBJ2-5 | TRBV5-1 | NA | TGCGCCAGCAGCTTGGGTGCGGGGGGGCACCAAGAGACCCAGTACTTC | CASSLGAGGHQETQYF
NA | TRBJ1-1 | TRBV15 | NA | TGTGCCACCAGCAACCTACTGATAGACAGTGAGAACACTGAAGCTTTCTTT | CATSNLLIDSENTEAFF
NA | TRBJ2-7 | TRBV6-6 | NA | TGTGCCAGCAGTTCCCCCGAGGGCGGAGGTACCTACGAGCAGTACTTC | CASSSPEGGGTYEQYF
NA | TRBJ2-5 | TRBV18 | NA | TGTGCCAGCTCACCACGGGCCGGACAAGAGACCCAGTACTTC | CASSPRAGQETQYF
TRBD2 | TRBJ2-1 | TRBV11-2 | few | TGTGCCAGCAGCCCACGGACTGGCGGGAGCTCCTACAATGAGCAGTTCTTC | CASSPRTGGSSYNEQFF
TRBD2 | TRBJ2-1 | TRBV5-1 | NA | TGCGCCAGCACCCGGGGGGAAATCTACAATGAGCAGTTCTTC | CASTRGEIYNEQFF
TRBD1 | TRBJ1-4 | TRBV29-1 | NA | TGCAGCGTTCGGAAAGGTGGACAGGAGAATGAAAAACTGTTTTTT | CSVRKGGQENEKLFF
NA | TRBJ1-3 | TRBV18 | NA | TGTGCCAGCTCACCAGAGGGCAACTCTGGAAACACCATATATTTT | CASSPEGNSGNTIYF
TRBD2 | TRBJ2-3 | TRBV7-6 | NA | TGTGCCAGCAGCTTACCAGCGGGGGGGCTTCTTAGCACAGATACGCAGTATTTT | CASSLPAGGLLSTDTQYF
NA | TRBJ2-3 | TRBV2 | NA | TGTGCCAGCAGTGAATTGCCCGGGGTCCAGAGGCATACGCAGTATTTT | CASSELPGVQRHTQYF
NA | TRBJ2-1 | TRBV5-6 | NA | TGTGCCAGCGTGGAAGCGAGCTCCTACAATGAGCAGTTCTTC | CASVEASSYNEQFF
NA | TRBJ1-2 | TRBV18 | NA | TGTGCCAGCTCACAAGGACAAGACTATGGCTACACCTTC | CASSQGQDYGYTF
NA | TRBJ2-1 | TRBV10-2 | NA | TGCGCCAGCAGTGATCGTAATGAGCAGTTCTTC | CASSDRNEQFF
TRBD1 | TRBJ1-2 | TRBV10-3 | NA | TGTGCCATCACCTCGGACAGGAACTATGGCTACACCTTC | CAITSDRNYGYTF
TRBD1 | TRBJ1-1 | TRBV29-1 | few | TGCAGCGATAGGACAGGGCTAAGCACTGAAGCTTTCTTT | CSDRTGLSTEAFF
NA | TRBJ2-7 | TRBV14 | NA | TGTGCCAGCAGCCAAGGATCTACCTTCTACGAGCAGTACTTC | CASSQGSTFYEQYF
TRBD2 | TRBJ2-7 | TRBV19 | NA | TGTGCCACCGGGAGGGCCGGGTACGAGCAGTACTTC | CATGRAGYEQYF
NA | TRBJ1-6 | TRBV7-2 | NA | TGTGCCAGCAGCCAAGCGGGGGTTAATTCACCCCTCCACTTT | CASSQAGVNSPLHF
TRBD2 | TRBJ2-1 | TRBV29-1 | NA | TGCAGCGCACGACCGGGACTAGCTCCCAGTGAGCAGTTCTTC | CSARPGLAPSEQFF
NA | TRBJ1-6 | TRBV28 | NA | TGTGCCACCCGGAGACTCAATAATTCACCCCTCCACTTT | CATRRLNNSPLHF
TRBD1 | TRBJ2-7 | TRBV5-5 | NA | TGTGCCAGCAGCCCTAGGGGACAGGTCTACGAGCAGTACTTC | CASSPRGQVYEQYF
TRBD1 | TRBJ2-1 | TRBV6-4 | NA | TGTGCCAGCAGTGGAGGACAGGAAGGTGAGCAGTTCTTC | CASSGGQEGEQFF
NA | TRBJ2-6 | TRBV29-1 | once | TGCAGCGTTGAACACGGGTCTGGGGCCAACGTCCTGACTTTC | CSVEHGSGANVLTF
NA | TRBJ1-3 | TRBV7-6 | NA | TGTGCCAGCAGCTTAGAGTCGCGGGGTCGGAGCTCTGGAAACACCATATATTTT | CASSLESRGRSSGNTIYF
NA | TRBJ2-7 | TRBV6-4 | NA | TGTGCCAGCAGTAAGGAAGCGACTTCATCCTACGAGCAGTACTTC | CASSKEATSSYEQYF
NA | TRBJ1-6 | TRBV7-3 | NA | TGTGCCAGCAGTACCGACAGCTATAATTCACCCCTCCACTTT | CASSTDSYNSPLHF
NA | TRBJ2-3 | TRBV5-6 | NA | TGTGCCAGCAGCTCCTGGACCGGTAGCGCAGATACGCAGTATTTT | CASSSWTGSADTQYF
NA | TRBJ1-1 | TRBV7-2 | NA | TGTGCCAGCAGCTTGAGGATGAACACTGAAGCTTTCTTT | CASSLRMNTEAFF
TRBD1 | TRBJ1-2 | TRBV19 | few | TGTGCCAGTAGGATTGACAGGGAACGTGGCTACACCTTC | CASRIDRERGYTF
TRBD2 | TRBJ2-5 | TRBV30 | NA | TGTGCCTGGAGTTCCCGGAGGACTAGCGGACAAGAGACCCAGTACTTC | CAWSSRRTSGQETQYF
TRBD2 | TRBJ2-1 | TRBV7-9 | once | TGCGCCAGCAGCCAAGAAACAGGCGGGAGCAGAGATGAGCAGTTCTTC | CASSQETGGSRDEQFF
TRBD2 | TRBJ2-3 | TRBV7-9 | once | TGTGCCAGCAGCTTAAGGCTAGCGGGAGGCACAGATACGCAGTATTTT | CASSLRLAGGTDTQYF
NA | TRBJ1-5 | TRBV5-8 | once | TGTGCCAGCAGCGCGGGGTTGGATCCCAATCAGCCCCAGCATTTT | CASSAGLDPNQPQHF
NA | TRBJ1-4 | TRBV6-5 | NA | TGTGCCAGCAGTTCGGATCAGGGTCAGGGTGAAAAACTGTTTTTT | CASSSDQGQGEKLFF
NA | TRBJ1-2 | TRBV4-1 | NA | TGCGCCAGCAGCCAAGACAGGGAGGGAGCGCAGTTTGATGGCTACACCTTC | CASSQDREGAQFDGYTF